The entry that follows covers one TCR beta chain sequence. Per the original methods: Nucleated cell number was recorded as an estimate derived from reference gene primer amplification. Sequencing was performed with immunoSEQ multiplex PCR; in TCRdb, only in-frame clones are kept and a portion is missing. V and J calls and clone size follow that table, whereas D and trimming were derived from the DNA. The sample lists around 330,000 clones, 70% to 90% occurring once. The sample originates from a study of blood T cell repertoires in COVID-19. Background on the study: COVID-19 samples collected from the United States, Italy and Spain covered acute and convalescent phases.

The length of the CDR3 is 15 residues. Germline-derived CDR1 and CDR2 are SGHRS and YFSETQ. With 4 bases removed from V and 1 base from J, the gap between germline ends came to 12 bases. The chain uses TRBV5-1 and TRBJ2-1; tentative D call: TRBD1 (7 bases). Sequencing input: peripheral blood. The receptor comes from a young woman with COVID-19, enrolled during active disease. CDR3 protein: CASSPSGGSYNEQFF. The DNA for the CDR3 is TGCGCCAGCAGCCCATCAGGGGGGTCCTACAATGAGCAGTTCTTC.